This TCR beta chain was retrieved from a study of blood T cells in healthy people across ages (dated by TCRdb to about 2015). Background for the entire study: In model experiments, template switching captured roughly one uniquely barcoded TCR beta cDNA molecule for every two T cells. Age-related changes in TCR beta repertoire diversity were measured in the study by deep sequencing normalized with unique cDNA molecular identifiers. Four age groups were formed from the donors: young (average around 15 years), middle-aged (more than 35), aged (approximately 60) and long-lived (about 80). For two donors (one aged 18 to 29 and one aged 80 or older), the study analyzed two additional independent replicas of 1 million unique cDNA reads from the same blood draw. Summary of the overall study and its limitations: A strong correlation was found between observed TCR beta diversity and the percentage of naive T cells measured by flow cytometry. Donor CMV infection status was unknown, potentially confounding age-related changes in expanded clonotypes. As age increased, observed TCR beta diversity per million T cells dropped in a roughly linear way, and a significant reduction was already evident by age 40. Because profiling used bulk unsorted PBMCs, naive and antigen-experienced compartments could not be compared conclusively. Total diversity estimates from one million sequenced T cells were considered lower bounds and underestimates. Compared with the aged group, more naive CD4+ T cells, fewer expanded clones and increased TCR diversity were shown by the long-lived group, suggesting age selection.

In this sample, this clonotype turned up a few times. The antigen it recognizes is unknown. Base quality data are lacking; no much larger clone is found one base away. The donors were some 39 Caucasian individuals from Russia, aged 6 to 90 years, who were systemically healthy. Each donor gave approximately 9.4 milliliters of peripheral blood, drawn into EDTA-treated Vacutainer tubes. PBMCs were isolated by Ficoll-Paque density-gradient centrifugation, with at least 7 million obtained per sample. Total RNA, at least 5 micrograms per sample, was extracted from PBMCs with Trizol reagent. For every donor, an aliquot of PBMCs went through flow cytometry to measure the percentages of naive CD45RAhigh/CD27high T cells. The library relied on 5' RACE. The sample was run on an Illumina HiSeq 2500. A second 7 to 11 cycle PCR used a sample-barcoded 5' primer and a J-beta primer mix. Each TCR beta cDNA molecule received a unique molecular identifier from a template-switch 5' adaptor carrying 12 random nucleotides. Each sample yielded at least 3 million CDR3-containing paired-end reads. All of the RNA was converted into first-strand cDNA using the Mint cDNA synthesis kit, with a TRBC-specific oligonucleotide serving as the primer. All cDNA was treated with uracil-DNA glycosylase and then went through a first 18-cycle PCR with the universal primers M1SS and BC2_uni_R. In the original analysis: For normalization, 1 million high-quality reads, each with a distinct molecular identifier, were randomly selected from each sample. Instead of being binned into consensus sequences, reads that shared molecular identifiers were thrown out. MiTCR, with a Q25 quality threshold and the strictest error-elimination algorithm, was used for CDR3 identification, clonotype clustering and error correction. A nonparametric unseen species model with Euler transformation was used to estimate a lower bound on total TCR beta diversity. TCRdb reran the public reads through fastp at Q25 and MiXCR, keeping productive beta chains. Rows are combined by CDR3 protein, so each entry shows the most common genes and DNA. TCRdb's processing, not the authors', yielded these V and J calls. The sample contains about 930,000 distinct CDR3 sequences, 25% to 30% of them found a single time. Roughly 10% of the sample comes from the top ten.

This sample was shared with a second study, whose subject was T cells of mothers and their children. That second report states: The donors were nine systemically healthy Caucasian individuals, made up of three mothers and their six children. cDNA synthesis used all of the extracted RNA, with approximately 1.4 ug of RNA in each 15 ul reaction. Sample barcodes and 2-4 random nucleotides were added via the M1S primer in the second PCR. Each mother yielded over 10 million TCR beta CDR3 reads and each child roughly 2.9 million reads. Thymic selection shapes the output of TCR recombination in a similar way in related and unrelated pairs, and inherited differences have a minor effect. Related mother-child pairs always showed normalized repertoire overlap that was slightly higher than in unrelated mother-child pairs, though the difference was never significant. With a sensitivity of approximately 100 clones per million clonotypes, no persistent microchimeric T cell clones were detected. Deep NGS was used in the study to compare the TCR beta repertoires of mothers and children and to look for features that separate related mother-child pairs from unrelated individuals. Mothers averaged roughly 40 +/- 4 years of age and children averaged about 10 +/- 4 years. Libraries were sequenced on Illumina HiSeq 2000 with 100+100 nt paired-end reads after adapter ligation with NEBNext reagents. Mother and child libraries were prepared a month apart and sequenced in separate runs to prevent cross-contamination. For each donor, between 500,000 and 2,000,000 distinct TCR beta clonotypes were identified. Naive TCR beta clonotypes were estimated from low-frequency clonotypes matched to each donor's FACS-determined naive share, without sorting.

Input material: blood. The sequence was obtained from a woman between 35 and 50 years old in good health.

DNA sequence: TGTGCCAGCAGCTTAGCTGTGCAGGGCCCTAACTATGGCTACACCTTC. Translated, it reads CASSLAVQGPNYGYTF. The V gene is TRBV7-9 and the J gene is TRBJ1-2; the D gene is possibly TRBD1, with 5 bases matching. The CDR3 has 16 amino acids, counting the end cysteine and phenylalanine. This entry keeps only the CDR3 DNA: 48 bases, framed from base 1. The junction shows trimming of 0 bases on V and 0 bases on J, plus 11 bases between the germline ends. The germline V gene encodes CDR1 SEHNR and CDR2 FQNEAQ (reference sequence).